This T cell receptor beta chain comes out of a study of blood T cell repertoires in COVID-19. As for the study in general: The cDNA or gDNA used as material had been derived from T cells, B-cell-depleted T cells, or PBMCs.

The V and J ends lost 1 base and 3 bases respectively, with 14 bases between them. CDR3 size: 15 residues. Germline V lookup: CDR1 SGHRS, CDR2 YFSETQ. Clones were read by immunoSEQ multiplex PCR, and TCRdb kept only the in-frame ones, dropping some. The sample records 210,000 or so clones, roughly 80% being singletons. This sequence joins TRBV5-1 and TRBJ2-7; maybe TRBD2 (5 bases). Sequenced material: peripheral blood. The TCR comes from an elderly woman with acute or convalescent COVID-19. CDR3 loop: CASSLSSGPNYEQYF. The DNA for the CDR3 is TGCGCCAGCAGCTTGTCAAGCGGCCCGAACTACGAGCAGTACTTC.